The 20 T cell receptor beta chains below all came from one sample that was sequenced in a study of blood T cell repertoires in COVID-19 (dated by TCRdb to between 2020 and 2021). To prepare the library, the immunoSEQ multiplex PCR assay was applied. TCRdb retrieved this table from immuneACCESS and kept in-frame rearrangements only. Not all clones are present; in checked studies, unresolved V genes account for under half, and no reason is known for the remainder. The sample records hundreds of thousands of clones, more than 80% of which are singletons. The top ten hold approximately 1.4% of the sample. The sample comprised peripheral blood. Every receptor here comes from a woman aged 25 to 39 with active or convalescent COVID-19.

This chain links TRBV18 with TRBJ2-1; TRBD1 agrees at 11 bases. The CDR3 spans 17 residues. The V segment lost 3 bases and the J segment 4 bases; nucleotides outside the gene matches: 8. Germline-derived CDR1 and CDR2 are KGHSH and LQKENI. The CDR3 DNA reads as TGTGCCAGCTCACCCTATGTGGACAGGGGGCTGTACAATGAGCAGTTCTTC. Translating it yields CASSPYVDRGLYNEQFF. The full variable domain, rest sourced from reference TRBV18 and TRBJ2-1, is NAGVMQNPRHLVRRRGQEARLRCSPMKGHSHVYWYRQLPEEGLKFMVYLQKENIIDESGMPKERFSAEFPKEGPSILRIQQVVRGDSAAYFCASSPYVDRGLYNEQFFGPGTRLTVL.

V gene TRBV19 combines with J gene TRBJ2-1; 9 nucleotides align to TRBD2. The length of the CDR3 is 15 residues. V shed 3 bases and J 0 bases; nucleotides not matched to a gene: 0. Looked up from germline, CDR1 is LNHDA and CDR2 is SQIVND (reference sequence). This CDR3 is CASSISGSSYNEQFF. CDR3 coding DNA: TGTGCCAGTAGTATTAGCGGGAGCTCCTACAATGAGCAGTTCTTC.

As to this clone: This specimen includes other DNA sequences encoding the same CDR3. V gene TRBV4-1 combines with J gene TRBJ1-2; 8 positions match TRBD1. Germline-derived CDR1 and CDR2 are MGHRA and YSYEKL. V lost 3 bases, J lost 6 bases, and 3 bases stayed unmatched. The CDR3 spans 13 residues. This CDR3 is CASSHGQGDGYTF. DNA of the CDR3: TGCGCCAGCAGCCACGGACAGGGAGATGGCTACACCTTC.

J is TRBJ1-4 and V is TRBV30; 12 bases match TRBD1. The trim removed 3 bases at V and 7 bases at J, leaving 3 bases unmatched. This CDR3 contains 14 residues. Germline CDR1 reads GTSNPN; CDR2 reads SVGIG (reference sequence). The chain's CDR3 is CAWRGQGAGEKLFF. Here the CDR3 DNA reads TGTGCCTGGAGGGGACAGGGGGCGGGTGAAAAACTGTTTTTT.

This chain links TRBV5-1 with TRBJ2-7, with D possibly being TRBD2 (6 bases). V lost 4 bases and J lost 2, with 16 bases in between. Germline V lookup: CDR1 SGHRS, CDR2 YFSETQ. This CDR3 region has 15 residues. Written as DNA, the CDR3 is TGCGCCAGCAGCGCCGGAGGGGTTGGTGCCTACGAGCAGTACTTC. Amino acid sequence: CASSAGGVGAYEQYF.

The rearrangement links TRBV4-1 to TRBJ2-1, with a weak D call TRBD1 (6 bases). Germline CDR1 and CDR2: MGHRA and YSYEKL. CDR3 length: 15 residues. Trimming stripped 4 bases from V and 4 bases from J, with 14 bases between. The CDR3 loop reads CASSRGSGTYNEQFF. As DNA, the CDR3 is TGCGCCAGCAGCCGAGGTTCGGGGACATACAATGAGCAGTTCTTC.

The J gene is TRBJ2-7, the V gene TRBV5-5; the match to TRBD1 covers 8 bases. In germline, CDR1 is SGHKS, CDR2 YYEKEE (reference sequence). CDR3 length: 14 amino acids. Trimming cost V 2 bases and J 3 bases; bases outside gene matches: 4. CDR3 in amino acids: CASSLPGQDYEQYF. CDR3 in DNA: TGTGCCAGCAGCTTACCGGGACAGGACTACGAGCAGTACTTC.

V is TRBV11-2 and J is TRBJ2-2, with D possibly TRBD2 on 6 matching bases. The CDR3 has 15 amino acids. Germline V gives CDR1 SGHAT, CDR2 FQNNGV. With 0 bases removed from V and 4 bases from J, the gap between germline ends came to 9 bases. The CDR3, as DNA: TGTGCCAGCAGCTTAGATAGCGGAGCCACCGGGGAGCTGTTTTTT. Its protein is CASSLDSGATGELFF.

The chain couples TRBV2 to TRBJ2-1; tentative D call: TRBD1 (5 bases). V was clipped by 4 bases and J by 2 bases, with 6 bases between them. The V gene's germline CDR1 is SNHLY and CDR2 FYNNEI. The CDR3 extends over 13 amino acids. This CDR3 reads CASSVDTYNEQFF. CDR3 bases: TGTGCCAGCAGTGTGGACACCTACAATGAGCAGTTCTTC.

This clone was seen a single time. The rearrangement uses TRBV19 and TRBJ2-1; TRBD2 agrees at 15 bases. V lost 6 bases and J lost 15; bases outside the gene matches: 9. Germline assignment: CDR1 LNHDA and CDR2 SQIVND (reference sequence). The CDR3 is made up of 14 amino acids. The CDR3 is CASSSGLAGGDLFF. Written as DNA, the CDR3 is TGTGCCAGTAGCTCCGGACTAGCGGGGGGGGATTTGTTCTTC.

The gene calls are TRBV5-1 and TRBJ1-1; D possibly corresponds to TRBD1 (6 bases). The CDR3 spans 15 residues. CDR1 SGHRS and CDR2 YFSETQ come from the germline V gene. With 4 bases removed from V and 3 bases from J, the gap between germline ends came to 16 bases. The CDR3 DNA follows: TGCGCCAGCAGCAAACGACAGGACTGGGACACTGAAGCTTTCTTT. Translated, it gives CASSKRQDWDTEAFF. The complete variable domain, with remaining parts taken from reference TRBV5-1 and TRBJ1-1, reads KAGVTQTPRYLIKTRGQQVTLSCSPISGHRSVSWYQQTPGQGLQFLFEYFSETQRNKGNFPGRFSGRQFSNSRSEMNVSTLELGDSALYLCASSKRQDWDTEAFFGQGTRLTVV.

This chain links TRBV6-2 or TRBV6-3 with TRBJ2-1; 9 nucleotides agree with TRBD2. Germline CDR1 is MNHEY and CDR2 is SVGEGT. With V trimmed by 6 bases and J by 6 bases, 15 bases remained unmatched. The CDR3 has 17 amino acids. Here the CDR3 reads CASSATPTSGLVNEQFF. In DNA, the CDR3 is TGTGCCAGCAGCGCCACCCCGACTAGCGGACTTGTCAATGAGCAGTTCTTC.

This clone occurred a few times. The chain couples TRBV20-1 to TRBJ1-2; D gene ambiguous. The CDR3 has 11 amino acids. Deletions cut 3 bases from V and 2 bases from J, with 4 bases between. The germline CDR1 and CDR2 sequences are DFQATT and SNEGSKA (reference sequence). The CDR3 is CSASVNYGYTF. CDR3 DNA sequence: TGCAGTGCTAGTGTAAACTATGGCTACACCTTC.

This chain links TRBV3-1 (or the pseudogene TRBV3-2) with TRBJ1-2; 7 bases agree with TRBD1. Per germline, CDR1 LGHDT and CDR2 YNNKEL (reference sequence). J gave up 0 bases and V 1 base, and 5 bases lay outside the gene matches. This CDR3 comprises 16 residues. The CDR3 nucleotides read TGTGCCAGCAGCCAAGTCGGGACAGCCGCTAACTATGGCTACACCTTC. The encoded protein is CASSQVGTAANYGYTF.

The genes are TRBV3-1 (or the pseudogene TRBV3-2) and TRBJ1-1; D call uncertain. Trimming shortened V by 0 bases and J by 0 bases, and 5 bases separated the two germline ends. The CDR3 contains 14 residues. Germline loops: CDR1 LGHDT, CDR2 YNNKEL (reference sequence). CDR3: CASSQERLNTEAFF. The CDR3 bases are TGTGCCAGCAGCCAAGAGCGTTTGAACACTGAAGCTTTCTTT.

The V gene is TRBV25-1, the J gene TRBJ1-2, with 10 positions matching TRBD1. CDR1 is MGHDK and CDR2 is SYGVNS in the germline V gene. J lost 0 bases, V lost 4 bases, and 5 bases had no gene match. This CDR3 has 16 residues. The chain's CDR3 is CASSGGQGRANYGYTF. CDR3 coding DNA: TGTGCCAGCAGTGGGGGACAGGGGCGAGCTAACTATGGCTACACCTTC.

The table lists this clone with a count of one. The chain links TRBV6-1 to TRBJ2-2, with 12 positions matching TRBD2. The CDR3 runs to 18 residues. The ends lost 2 bases at V and 0 bases at J; junction bases unmatched: 4. Germline CDR1 MNHNS, CDR2 SASEGT. CDR3 residues: CASSERLAGVTNTGELFF. The CDR3 DNA reads TGTGCCAGCAGTGAACGACTAGCGGGGGTGACGAACACCGGGGAGCTGTTTTTT.

CDR3 DNA: TGTGCCAGCAGCTTGAGGGCCCCAGATACGCAGTATTTT. It codes for CASSLRAPDTQYF. This rearrangement joins TRBV11-2 to TRBJ2-3; weak D call: TRBD2 (5 bases). This CDR3 has 13 residues. Germline V gene lookup returns CDR1 SGHAT and CDR2 FQNNGV. Trimming took off 3 bases at V and 4 bases at J, with 8 bases between the two ends.

This chain links TRBV10-3 with TRBJ1-1; D remains unclear. Trimming pared 7 bases from V and 5 bases from J, leaving 11 bases between. This CDR3 has 12 residues. The germline V gene has CDR1 ENHRY and CDR2 SYGVKD. CDR3 nucleotide sequence: TGTGCCATCACCGATGGGCCTACTGAAGCTTTCTTT. Its protein is CAITDGPTEAFF.

The chain employs TRBV7-8 and TRBJ1-4; 9 bases map to TRBD1. CDR3 length: 15 residues. The germline CDR1 and CDR2 sequences are SGHVS and FQNEAQ. V shed 8 bases and J 5 bases; nucleotides not matched to a gene: 9. The CDR3 nucleotides read TGTGCCAGCGGCCAACAAGGGACAGGGAATGAAAAACTGTTTTTT. Protein sequence: CASGQQGTGNEKLFF.